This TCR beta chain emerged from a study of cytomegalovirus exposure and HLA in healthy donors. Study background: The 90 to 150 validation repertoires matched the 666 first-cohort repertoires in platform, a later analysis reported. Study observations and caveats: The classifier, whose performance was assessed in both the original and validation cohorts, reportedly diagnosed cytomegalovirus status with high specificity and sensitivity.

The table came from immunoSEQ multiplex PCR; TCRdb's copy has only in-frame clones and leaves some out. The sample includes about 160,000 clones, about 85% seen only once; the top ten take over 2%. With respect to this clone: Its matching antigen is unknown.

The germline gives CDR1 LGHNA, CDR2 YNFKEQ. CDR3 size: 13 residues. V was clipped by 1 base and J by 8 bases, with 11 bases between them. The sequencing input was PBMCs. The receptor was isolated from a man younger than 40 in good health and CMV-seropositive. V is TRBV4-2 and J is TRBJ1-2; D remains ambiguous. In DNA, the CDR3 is TGTGCCAGCAGCCAAGGAGAGTTCGGGGGCTACACCTTC. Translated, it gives CASSQGEFGGYTF.